A single sample is the source of the 19 T cell receptor beta chains below, sequenced in a study of human T cells and chemical hapten exposure. TCRdb independently ran MiXCR on the RACE reads; one entry per CDR3 protein. The sample shows some 350,000 distinct CDR3 sequences, 6% to 7% of them seen only once. The time point was: patch test 2, 6 weeks after DPC sensitization. The sample's treatment: therapeutic diphenylcyclopropenone sensitization with weekly scalp DPC. This material consisted of whole blood, taken in connection with sensitization to the hapten diphenylcyclopropenone (DPC). These receptors were obtained from a woman aged 18-29 years with alopecia areata. Some clones in this sample may be carry-over from other donors' samples.

The chain recombines TRBV5-1 with TRBJ2-3, with 8 bases identical to TRBD2. Looked up from germline, CDR1 is SGHRS and CDR2 is YFSETQ. V dropped 5 bases and J dropped 1; count of bases not matched to a gene: 6. This CDR3 has 15 residues. CDR3 sequence (DNA): TGCGCCAGCAGACCAATTAGCGGGGGCACAGATACGCAGTATTTT. As protein: CASRPISGGTDTQYF.

The CDR3 DNA reads as TGTGCCAGCAGTTACTTAGCCGGGGGCCATGGCTACACCTTC. Residues: CASSYLAGGHGYTF. The chain uses TRBV6-5 and TRBJ1-2; TRBD1 might be the D (6 bases). Germline CDR1 reads MNHEY; CDR2 reads SVGAGI. Between the trimmed V and J ends, which lost 1 base and 6 bases, there was a span of 12 bases. This CDR3 spans 14 amino acids.

This clonotype came up a few times. This sequence joins TRBV28 and TRBJ1-2; D call uncertain. The CDR3 sequence is 14 residues long. Trimming took 7 bases from V and 8 from J, leaving 20 bases between them. Germline-derived CDR1 and CDR2 are MDHEN and SYDVKM. CDR3 in DNA: TGTGCCAGCACGCCAGTACCCCAAGTAGGCGGCTACACCTTC. Translating it yields CASTPVPQVGGYTF.

This clonotype was seen ten or more times. The J gene is TRBJ1-2, the V gene TRBV12-3 or TRBV12-4, with unresolved D. The CDR3 loop spans 16 amino acids. V lost 5 bases and J lost 7, with 23 bases in between. The CDR3 nucleotides read TGTGCCAGCAGTACCCCTGATAAAGGGCGGTTTAGTGGCTACACCTTC. Translation gives CASSTPDKGRFSGYTF.

This clonotype has just a few counts. CDR3 nucleotide sequence: TGCGCCAGCAGCCAAGAGGGGCTCCGGGGGGCCTCTAATTCACCCCTCCACTTT. Translated: CASSQEGLRGASNSPLHF. The V gene is TRBV4-3, the J gene TRBJ1-6, with D tentatively TRBD1 (6 bases). The CDR3 runs to 18 residues. Germline CDR1 is LGHNA and CDR2 is YSLEER. The V and J ends lost 0 bases and 6 bases respectively, with 18 bases between them.

In this sample, this clonotype turned up many times. The chain recombines TRBV29-1 with TRBJ1-5, with D possibly TRBD1 on 6 matching bases. The V gene's germline CDR1 is SQVTM and CDR2 ANQGSEA. This CDR3 spans 13 amino acids. V was shortened by 4 bases and J by 5 bases, with 12 bases between the two germline ends. CDR3 DNA: TGCAGCGTTGTGACAGGAGGGGATCAGCCCCAGCATTTT. The encoded protein is CSVVTGGDQPQHF.

The chain is built from TRBV12-3 or TRBV12-4 and TRBJ1-1; maybe TRBD1 (5 bases). Trimming left V 7 bases short and J 3 bases short, with 15 bases between. The CDR3 runs to 14 residues. The CDR3 sequence: CASTLMGGDTEAFF. In nucleotides, the CDR3 is TGTGCCAGCACCCTTATGGGGGGAGACACTGAAGCTTTCTTT.

This clonotype appeared a few times. The genes are TRBV10-3 and TRBJ2-3; the D gene is possibly TRBD1 (6 bases). This CDR3 has 14 residues. CDR1 is ENHRY and CDR2 is SYGVKD in the germline V gene. Trimming cost V 6 bases and J 5 bases, with 15 bases left between them. In DNA, the CDR3 is TGTGCCATCAGCCTGACAGGCCCGGGAGATACGCAGTATTTT. Translated, it gives CAISLTGPGDTQYF.

The chain uses TRBV4-2 and TRBJ1-6; no firm D call. Germline lookup yields CDR1 LGHNA and CDR2 YNFKEQ. The CDR3 contains 17 residues. Trimming shortened V by 0 bases and J by 0 bases, and 9 bases separated the two germline ends. CDR3 region: CASSQEDGSSYNSPLHF. The DNA of the CDR3 is TGTGCCAGCAGCCAAGAGGACGGAAGCTCCTATAATTCACCCCTCCACTTT.

This clonotype was counted many times. The V call is TRBV18, the J call TRBJ2-3; D call uncertain. There are 14 residues in the CDR3. Trimming stripped 0 bases from V and 1 base from J, with 5 bases between. From germline, CDR1 is KGHSH and CDR2 LQKENI. DNA of the CDR3: TGTGCCAGCTCACCACCGAGCGGCACAGATACGCAGTATTTT. It translates to CASSPPSGTDTQYF. Full variable domain (missing parts from reference TRBV18 and TRBJ2-3): NAGVMQNPRHLVRRRGQEARLRCSPMKGHSHVYWYRQLPEEGLKFMVYLQKENIIDESGMPKERFSAEFPKEGPSILRIQQVVRGDSAAYFCASSPPSGTDTQYFGPGTRLTVL.

CDR3 loop: CASLDRDSRTDTQYF. CDR3 DNA: TGTGCCAGCCTTGACCGGGACTCTCGCACAGATACGCAGTATTTT. The V and J genes are TRBV12-3 or TRBV12-4 and TRBJ2-3; weak D call: TRBD2 (6 bases). The CDR3 covers 15 residues. Between the trimmed V and J ends, which lost 8 bases and 1 base, there was a span of 16 bases.

This clonotype appeared a few times. One end of the junction does not line up with germline, which may come from a read error. This CDR3 reads CASSLIRDRQDF. CDR3 bases: TGTGCCAGCAGTTTGATCCGGGACAGGCAGGACTTC. The gene calls are TRBV28 and TRBJ2-4, with 8 bases matching TRBD1. Germline V gene sequence: CDR1 MDHEN, CDR2 SYDVKM. The CDR3 contains 12 residues.

Comment on this clonotype: The missing conserved phenylalanine or tryptophan at the end of this CDR3 makes a read error likely. The chain has TRBV13 and TRBJ2-1; D possibly corresponds to TRBD2 (5 bases). CDR3 size: 15 residues. V lost 7 bases and J 2 bases, leaving 15 bases between the germline ends. CDR1 and CDR2 (germline): PRHDT, FYEKMQ (reference sequence). CDR3 sequence (DNA): TGTGCCAGCAAACGGGGTATTGGGGCCTACAATGAGCAGTTCTCC. It specifies CASKRGIGAYNEQFS.

In this sample, this clonotype turned up many times. The rearrangement links TRBV5-1 to TRBJ1-2; D gene ambiguous. CDR1 is SGHRS, CDR2 YFSETQ, per germline. Trimming cost V 3 bases and J 1 base, with 16 bases left between them. The CDR3 contains 16 residues. The CDR3 spells CASSWALGEGNYGYTF. The CDR3 DNA reads TGCGCCAGCAGCTGGGCCCTTGGGGAAGGTAACTATGGCTACACCTTC.

This clonotype was detected many times. The V gene is TRBV24-1, the J gene TRBJ1-6; D ambiguous. The CDR3 totals 16 residues. Germline CDR1 is KGHDR and CDR2 is SFDVKD. The V and J ends lost 7 bases and 7 bases respectively, with 19 bases between them. The CDR3 bases are TGTGCCACCAGAAGGTCGGTAATGGGTAACAATTCACCCCTCCACTTT. It yields the protein CATRRSVMGNNSPLHF.

This clonotype was seen many times. The rearrangement joins TRBV7-2 to TRBJ1-5, with D uncertain. CDR1 is SGHTA and CDR2 is FQGNSA in the germline V gene. The germline V and J ends were trimmed by 1 base and 1 base, with 8 bases remaining between them. The length of the CDR3 is 15 residues. The CDR3 DNA sequence: TGTGCCAGCAGCTTAGGGTCCGGGAGCAATCAGCCCCAGCATTTT. It translates to CASSLGSGSNQPQHF.

This clonotype appeared a few times. The genes are TRBV6-5 and TRBJ2-7; D is perhaps TRBD1 (6 bases). Trimming took off 4 bases at V and 1 base at J, with 11 bases between the two ends. The CDR3 loop spans 14 amino acids. Germline CDR1 is MNHEY and CDR2 is SVGAGI. The CDR3 here is CASSSTRGSYEQYF. The CDR3 nucleotides are TGTGCCAGCAGTTCCACCAGGGGTTCCTACGAGCAGTACTTC.

This clonotype was observed a handful of times. The chain recombines TRBV27 with TRBJ1-4; possibly TRBD1 for D (6 bases). The CDR3 loop spans 15 amino acids. The V and J ends lost 4 bases and 4 bases respectively, with 13 bases between them. The germline V gene has CDR1 MNHEY and CDR2 SMNVEV (reference sequence). The CDR3 region has the DNA TGTGCCAGCAGTTCCACGACAGGTTTTAATGAAAAACTGTTTTTT. This gives the protein CASSSTTGFNEKLFF.

CDR3 coding DNA: TGTGCCAGCAGCTTTGGGCAGTATAATTCACCCCTCCACTTT. Its translation: CASSFGQYNSPLHF. This chain uses TRBV7-3 with TRBJ1-6; D is ambiguous. The V end lost 3 bases, the J end lost 4 bases, and 7 bases lay between the germline ends. The CDR3 totals 14 residues. CDR1 and CDR2 from the germline V gene are SGHTA and FQGTGA.